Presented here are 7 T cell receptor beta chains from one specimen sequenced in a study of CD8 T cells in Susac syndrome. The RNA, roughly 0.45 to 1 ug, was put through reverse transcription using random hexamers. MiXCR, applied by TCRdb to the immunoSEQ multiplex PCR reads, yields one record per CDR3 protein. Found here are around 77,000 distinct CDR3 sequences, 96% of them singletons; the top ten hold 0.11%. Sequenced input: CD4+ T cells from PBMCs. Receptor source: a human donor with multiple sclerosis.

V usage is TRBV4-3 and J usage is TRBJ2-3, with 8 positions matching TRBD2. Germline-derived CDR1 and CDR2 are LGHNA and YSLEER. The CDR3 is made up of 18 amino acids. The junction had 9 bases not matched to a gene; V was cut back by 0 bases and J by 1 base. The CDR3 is CASSQDPGGAGGTDTQYF. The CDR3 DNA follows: TGCGCCAGCAGCCAAGATCCCGGGGGGGCCGGTGGCACAGATACGCAGTATTTT.

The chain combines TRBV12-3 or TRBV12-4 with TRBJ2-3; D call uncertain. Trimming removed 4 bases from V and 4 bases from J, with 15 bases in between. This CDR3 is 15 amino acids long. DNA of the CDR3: TGTGCCAGCAGTTCCCGCCGTGAGCAAGCAGATACGCAGTATTTT. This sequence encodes CASSSRREQADTQYF.

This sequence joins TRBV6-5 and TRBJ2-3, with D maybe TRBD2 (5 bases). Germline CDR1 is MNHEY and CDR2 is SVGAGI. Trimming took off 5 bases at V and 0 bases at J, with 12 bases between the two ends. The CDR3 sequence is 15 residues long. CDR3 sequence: CASSPGVPSTDTQYF. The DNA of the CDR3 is TGTGCCAGCAGTCCCGGGGTTCCTAGCACAGATACGCAGTATTTT.

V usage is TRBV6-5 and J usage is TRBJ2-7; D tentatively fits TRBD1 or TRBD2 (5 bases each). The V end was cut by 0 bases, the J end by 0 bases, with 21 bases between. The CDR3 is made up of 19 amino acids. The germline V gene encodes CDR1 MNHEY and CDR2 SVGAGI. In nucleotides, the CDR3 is TGTGCCAGCAGTTACTCGGGTCGGTTGGGGGTCTTCAGCTCCTACGAGCAGTACTTC. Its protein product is CASSYSGRLGVFSSYEQYF.

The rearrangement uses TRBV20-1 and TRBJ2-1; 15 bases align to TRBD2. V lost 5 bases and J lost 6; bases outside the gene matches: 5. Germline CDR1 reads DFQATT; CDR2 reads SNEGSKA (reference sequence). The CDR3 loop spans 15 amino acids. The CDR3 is CSASGTSGGFNEQFF. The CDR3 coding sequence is TGCAGTGCTTCCGGGACTAGCGGGGGGTTCAATGAGCAGTTCTTC.

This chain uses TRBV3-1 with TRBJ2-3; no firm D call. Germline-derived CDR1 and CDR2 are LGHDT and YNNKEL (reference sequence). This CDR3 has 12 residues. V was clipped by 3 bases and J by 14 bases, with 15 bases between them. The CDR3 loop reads CASSHQNEHAYF. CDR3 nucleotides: TGTGCCAGCAGCCACCAGAACGAACATGCGTATTTT.

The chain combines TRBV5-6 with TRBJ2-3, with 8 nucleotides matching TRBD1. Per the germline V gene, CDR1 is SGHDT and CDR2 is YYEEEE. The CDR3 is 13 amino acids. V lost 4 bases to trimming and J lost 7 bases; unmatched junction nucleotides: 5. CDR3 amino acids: CASSAQGANTQYF. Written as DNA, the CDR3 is TGTGCCAGCAGCGCCCAGGGGGCTAATACGCAGTATTTT.